Listed below are T cell receptor beta chains from one sample, sequenced in a study of response to subunit inactivated influenza vaccine. In TCRdb, the RT-PCR reads were re-called with MiXCR into one record per CDR3 protein. Of more than 150,000 distinct CDR3 sequences listed, approximately 8.7% are singletons. This specimen was non-naive T cells sorted from PBMCs, taken on the day of vaccination. These receptors all come from a man aged 50-60 years who received an inactivated influenza vaccine. The CDR3 runs from the conserved cysteine through the conserved F or W. D genes are given only for firm matches. Clone sizes are given selectively: once, few, many, or a class where the clone is expanded.

j_call | clone_size | d_call | v_call | cdr3_aa | cdr3_nt
TRBJ2-7 | NA | NA | TRBV13 | CASSSYRVNSYEQYF | TGTGCCAGCAGCTCTTACAGGGTAAACTCCTACGAGCAGTACTTC
TRBJ1-1 | many | NA | TRBV9 | CASSVAGREAFF | TGTGCCAGCAGCGTAGCCGGCAGAGAAGCTTTCTTT
TRBJ2-1 | NA | NA | TRBV7-8 | CASSLAMRGHEQFF | TGTGCCAGCAGCTTAGCTATGAGGGGACATGAGCAGTTCTTC
TRBJ1-6 | many | NA | TRBV3-1 | CASSQDLSNSPLHF | TGTGCCAGCAGCCAAGATCTATCAAATTCACCCCTCCACTTT
TRBJ2-3 | NA | TRBD2 | TRBV10-3 | CAIGTGGMTDTQYF | TGTGCCATCGGGACGGGGGGTATGACAGATACGCAGTATTTT
TRBJ2-1 | NA | TRBD2 | TRBV20-1 | CSARGPSGRRDNEQFF | TGCAGTGCTAGAGGGCCTAGCGGCCGACGGGACAATGAGCAGTTCTTC
TRBJ2-1 | many | NA | TRBV12-3/TRBV12-4 | CASSLVPNTGQFF | TGTGCCAGCAGTTTAGTCCCGAATACGGGACAGTTCTTC
TRBJ1-4 | few | NA | TRBV20-1 | CSAQAGSEKLFF | TGCAGTGCACAGGCGGGGAGCGAAAAACTGTTTTTT
TRBJ2-3 | many | TRBD2 | TRBV20-1 | CSADRGADTQYF | TGCAGTGCTGACCGGGGGGCAGATACGCAGTATTTT
TRBJ2-5 | NA | NA | TRBV28 | CASRPYTGPRGETQYF | TGTGCCAGCAGACCATATACCGGGCCCCGGGGGGAGACCCAGTACTTC
TRBJ2-1 | many | TRBD2 | TRBV19 | CASSIDGTSGNEQFF | TGTGCCAGTAGTATAGATGGGACTAGCGGGAATGAGCAGTTCTTC
TRBJ2-7 | few | NA | TRBV5-1 | CASSLAENYEQYF | TGCGCCAGCAGCTTGGCAGAGAATTACGAGCAGTACTTC
TRBJ1-1 | few | NA | TRBV7-2 | CASSLGRASEAFF | TGTGCCAGCAGCTTAGGCCGCGCCTCTGAAGCTTTCTTT
TRBJ2-5 | many | NA | TRBV12-3/TRBV12-4 | CASSADRRPLQETQYF | TGTGCCAGCAGTGCCGACAGGAGACCGTTACAAGAGACCCAGTACTTC